One TCR beta chain is described in this entry. Antigen: not known. Distinct nucleotide sequences in the sample also encode this CDR3. This specimen comes from a study of shared clonotypes between healthy human individuals. Study as a whole: Each donor's CD8 memory used one plate, CD8 naive two, each CD4 subset three.

All participating donors were Caucasian adults from Nashville, Tennessee. The CDR3 is 15 residues long. From germline, CDR1 is KGHSH and CDR2 LQKENI. The V end was cut by 6 bases, the J end by 0 bases, with 12 bases between. Sequencing was performed with immunoSEQ multiplex PCR; in TCRdb, only in-frame clones are kept and a portion is missing. The data contain 740,000 or so clones, approximately 73% of them singletons. Study-wide results and caveats: A handful of donors held about 5.1% of naive CD4 clonotypes in common.

This receptor was obtained from a woman between 25 and 40 years old in good health. Input material: memory CD4+ T cells sorted from blood. Documented subset: CD45RA-negative fraction. The chain joins TRBV18 to TRBJ1-3; a possible D gene is TRBD1 (5 bases). CDR3: CASSPRRASGNTIYF. In nucleotides, the CDR3 is TGTGCCAGCTCCCCGCGCAGGGCCTCTGGAAACACCATATATTTT. Full variable domain (rest looked up from reference TRBV18 and TRBJ1-3): NAGVMQNPRHLVRRRGQEARLRCSPMKGHSHVYWYRQLPEEGLKFMVYLQKENIIDESGMPKERFSAEFPKEGPSILRIQQVVRGDSAAYFCASSPRRASGNTIYFGEGSWLTVV.